This TCR beta chain originates from a study of PD-L1 blockade in urothelial cancer (dated by TCRdb to 2016 to 2017). Notes on the research overall: All patients started therapy in the mid-2010s and received atezolizumab 1,200 mg intravenously every 3 weeks. Blood samples gave median yields of approximately 130,000 T cells and 82,636 unique TCRs, along with a median clonality of about 0.084. Whole exome sequencing and RNA sequencing of pretreatment tumors were performed alongside TCR sequencing in the same patients. Some 30 patients had pretreatment blood TCR-seq, about 24 had at least one posttreatment blood collection, and about 24 had tumor TCR-seq. Blood samples were analyzed 3 weeks after the start of treatment (second dose) and 6 weeks after the start of treatment. Durable clinical benefit meant progression-free survival longer than 6 months, and TCR features were also tested against progression-free and overall survival. Patients had an ECOG performance status of 0 or 1 and had received between 0 and 3 prior chemotherapy regimens. Durable clinical benefit was achieved by nine patients and was not achieved by 20 patients. About 85% of the roughly 29 patients were males with bladder-origin urothelial cancer, and about 60% of the 29 reported a prior smoking history. An exploratory multi-omic analysis was conducted of the somatic, immune and clinical correlates of response to PD-L1 blockade with atezolizumab in urothelial cancer. Pretreatment tumor samples and matched peripheral blood, collected serially before and after atezolizumab treatment, underwent TCR sequencing. Summary of the overall study and its limitations: Small sample size (n ≈ 29) and many exploratory analyses mean the results are intended to be hypothesis-generating. Among patients with durable benefit, tumor-associated TCR clones showed greater expansion in peripheral blood 3 weeks after treatment started (n ≈ 20, p = 0.022). A pretreatment peripheral blood TCR clonality below the median was linked to improved progression-free and overall survival.

Synthetic TCR analog templates were spiked into each PCR so that absolute template abundance could be estimated from read counts. Using the immunoSEQ assay, TCRbeta CDR3 regions were amplified from genomic DNA with bias-controlled V and J gene primers. Sequencing of rearranged TCRbeta segments was performed at approximately 20X coverage. Per the authors' processing: Sequencing errors were corrected by clustering, and CDR3s were annotated against IMGT so that V, D and J genes could be assigned. Only productive TCRbeta rearrangements were used in downstream analyses, excluding out-of-frame or stop-codon sequences. Clonality was calculated as one minus the Shannon entropy normalized by the log of the number of unique productive sequences. Fisher's exact test with Benjamini-Hochberg correction, using a cutoff of adjusted p below 0.01, was how clones that differed between time points or between blood and tumor were identified. TCRdb's version of the immuneACCESS table is confined to in-frame rearrangements and falls short of the full clone set. An unresolved V gene accounts for under half of the shortfall where checked; the remainder is of unknown origin. From that table come the V and J calls and clone size; the DNA was used to work out D and trimming. The sample contains under 70,000 clones, approximately 75% of them found a single time. The ten largest clones represent roughly 1.5% of the sample.

Concerning this clone itself: The specificity of this receptor is unknown. Base qualities were left out, and no much larger clone turns up one base away.

The meaning of the sample's time point label: pretreatment peripheral blood. A total of around 30 patients with locally advanced or metastatic urothelial carcinoma, treated at Memorial Sloan Kettering on a trial protocol, made up the cohort. Peripheral blood mononuclear cells were collected from each patient pretreatment and during treatment, giving between 1 and 8 total time points per patient. The Qiagen DNeasy Blood extraction kit was used to purify genomic DNA from total PBMCs and tumor samples. PBMCs were collected pretreatment and during treatment, and were isolated and stored as previously described. The germline V gene sets CDR1 to SGHTA and CDR2 to FQGTGA. V and J lose 1 base and 5 bases, and a span of 5 bases separates them. From its cysteine to its phenylalanine, the CDR3 spans 13 amino acids. The sequence is cut down to CDR3 DNA, 39 bases in frame from base 1.

The receptor's source is a man aged 70-80 years with urothelial cancer. The material sequenced was PBMCs, taken around atezolizumab (anti-PD-L1) treatment. The V and J genes are TRBV7-3 and TRBJ2-2; the D gene cannot be named for sure. The sequenced DNA is TGTGCCAGCAGCTTAAATCCTACCGGGGAGCTGTTTTTT. This gives the protein CASSLNPTGELFF.